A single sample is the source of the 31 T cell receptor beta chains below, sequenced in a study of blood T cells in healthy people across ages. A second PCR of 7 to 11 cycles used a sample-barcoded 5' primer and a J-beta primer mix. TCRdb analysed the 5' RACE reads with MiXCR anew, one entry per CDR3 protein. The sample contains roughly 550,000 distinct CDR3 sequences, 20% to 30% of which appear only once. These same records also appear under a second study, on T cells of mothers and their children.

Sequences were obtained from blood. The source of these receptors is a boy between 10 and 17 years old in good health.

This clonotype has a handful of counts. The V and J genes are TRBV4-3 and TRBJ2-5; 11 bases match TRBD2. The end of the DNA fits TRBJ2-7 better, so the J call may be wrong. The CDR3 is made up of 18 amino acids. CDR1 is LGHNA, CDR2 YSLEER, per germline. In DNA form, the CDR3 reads TGCGCCAGCAGCCAAGGAACTAGCGGGAGTATCTTTGGTGGCGAGCAGTACTTC. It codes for CASSQGTSGSIFGGEQYF.

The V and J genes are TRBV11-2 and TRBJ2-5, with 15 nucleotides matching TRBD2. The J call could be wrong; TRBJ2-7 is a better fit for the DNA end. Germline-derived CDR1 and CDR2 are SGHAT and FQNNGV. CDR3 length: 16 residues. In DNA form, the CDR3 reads TGTGCCAGCAGCGCGGGACTAGCGGGGGGACTTTACGAGCAGTACTTC. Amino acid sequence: CASSAGLAGGLYEQYF.

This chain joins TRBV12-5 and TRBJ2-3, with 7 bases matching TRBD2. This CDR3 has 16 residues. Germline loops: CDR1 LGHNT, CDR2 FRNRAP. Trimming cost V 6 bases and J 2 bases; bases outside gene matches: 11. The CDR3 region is CASGRGRGVNTDTQYF. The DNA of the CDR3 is TGTGCTAGTGGCAGAGGTCGGGGGGTCAACACAGATACGCAGTATTTT.

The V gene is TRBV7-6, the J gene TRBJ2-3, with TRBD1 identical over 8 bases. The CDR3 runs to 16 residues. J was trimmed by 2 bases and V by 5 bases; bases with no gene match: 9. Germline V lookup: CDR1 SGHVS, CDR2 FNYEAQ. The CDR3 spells CASSKRTGPITDTQYF. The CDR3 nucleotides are TGTGCCAGCAGCAAGAGGACAGGGCCGATCACAGATACGCAGTATTTT.

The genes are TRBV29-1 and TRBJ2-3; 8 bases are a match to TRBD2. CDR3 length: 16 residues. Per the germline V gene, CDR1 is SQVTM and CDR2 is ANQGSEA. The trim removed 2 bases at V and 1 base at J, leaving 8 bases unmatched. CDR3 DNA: TGCAGCGTTGAACTGGGATCGGGAGGGGGCACAGATACGCAGTATTTT. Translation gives CSVELGSGGGTDTQYF.

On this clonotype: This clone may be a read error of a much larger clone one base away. CDR3: CASSTCNEKLFF. The CDR3 region has the DNA TGTGCCAGCAGCACCTGCAATGAAAAACTGTTTTTT. The V call is TRBV7-9, the J call TRBJ1-4; no reliable D call. The length of the CDR3 is 12 residues. Germline V gives CDR1 SEHNR, CDR2 FQNEAQ (reference sequence). The V end lost 5 bases, the J end lost 5 bases, and 6 bases lay between the germline ends.

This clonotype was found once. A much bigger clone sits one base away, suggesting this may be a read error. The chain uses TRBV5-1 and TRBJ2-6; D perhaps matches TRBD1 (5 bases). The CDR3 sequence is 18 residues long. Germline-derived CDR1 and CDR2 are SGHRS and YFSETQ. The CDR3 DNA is TGCGCCAGCAGCTGGTTATGGGAAGGCGTAACTGGGGCCAACGTCCCGACTTTC. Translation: CASSWLWEGVTGANVPTF.

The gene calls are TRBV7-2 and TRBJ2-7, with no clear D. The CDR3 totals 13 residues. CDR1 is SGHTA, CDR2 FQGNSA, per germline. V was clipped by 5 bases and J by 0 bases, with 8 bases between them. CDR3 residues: CASSTGHSYEQYF. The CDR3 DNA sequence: TGTGCCAGCAGCACCGGGCACTCCTACGAGCAGTACTTC.

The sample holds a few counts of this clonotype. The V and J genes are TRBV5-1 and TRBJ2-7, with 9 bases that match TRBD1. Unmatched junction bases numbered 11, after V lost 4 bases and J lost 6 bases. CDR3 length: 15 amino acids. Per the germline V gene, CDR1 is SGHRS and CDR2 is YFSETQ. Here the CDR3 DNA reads TGCGCCAGCAGCCTGCCGGGGACAGGGTTTCGCGAGCAGTACTTC. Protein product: CASSLPGTGFREQYF.

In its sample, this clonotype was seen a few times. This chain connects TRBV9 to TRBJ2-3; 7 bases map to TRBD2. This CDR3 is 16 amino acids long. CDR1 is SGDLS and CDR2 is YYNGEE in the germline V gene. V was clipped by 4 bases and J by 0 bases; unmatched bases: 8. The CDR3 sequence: CASSPKRGPSTDTQYF. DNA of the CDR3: TGTGCCAGCAGCCCCAAGCGGGGCCCTAGCACAGATACGCAGTATTTT.

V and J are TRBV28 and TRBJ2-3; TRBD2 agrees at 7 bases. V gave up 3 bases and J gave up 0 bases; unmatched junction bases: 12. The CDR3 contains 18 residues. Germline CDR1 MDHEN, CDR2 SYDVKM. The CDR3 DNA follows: TGTGCCAGCAGTTTTGCTGGCGGGGGTTTATCGAGCACAGATACGCAGTATTTT. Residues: CASSFAGGGLSSTDTQYF.

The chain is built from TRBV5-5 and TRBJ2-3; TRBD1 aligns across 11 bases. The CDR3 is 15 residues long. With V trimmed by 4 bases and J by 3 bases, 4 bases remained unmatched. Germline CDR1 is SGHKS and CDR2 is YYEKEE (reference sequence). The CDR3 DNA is TGTGCCAGCAGCATCGGACAGGGGGCGACAGATACGCAGTATTTT. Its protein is CASSIGQGATDTQYF.

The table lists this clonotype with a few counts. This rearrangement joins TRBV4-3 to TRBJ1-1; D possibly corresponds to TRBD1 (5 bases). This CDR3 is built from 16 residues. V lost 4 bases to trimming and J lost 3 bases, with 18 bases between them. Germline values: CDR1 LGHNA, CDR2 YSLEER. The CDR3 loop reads CASSPGEGPGDTEAFF. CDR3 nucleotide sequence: TGCGCCAGCAGCCCAGGAGAGGGGCCCGGAGACACTGAAGCTTTCTTT.

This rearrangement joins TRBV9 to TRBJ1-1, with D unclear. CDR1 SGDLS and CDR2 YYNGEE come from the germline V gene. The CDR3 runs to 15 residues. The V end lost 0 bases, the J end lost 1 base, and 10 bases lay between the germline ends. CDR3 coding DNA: TGTGCCAGCAGCGTAGCTCCCCAGCAGAACACTGAAGCTTTCTTT. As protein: CASSVAPQQNTEAFF.

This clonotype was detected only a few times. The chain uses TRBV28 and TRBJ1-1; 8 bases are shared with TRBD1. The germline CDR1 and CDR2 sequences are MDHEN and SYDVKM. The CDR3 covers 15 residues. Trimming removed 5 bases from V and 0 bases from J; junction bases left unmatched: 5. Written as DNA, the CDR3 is TGTGCCAGCAGTACCGGGGACAGGTTGAACACTGAAGCTTTCTTT. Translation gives CASSTGDRLNTEAFF.

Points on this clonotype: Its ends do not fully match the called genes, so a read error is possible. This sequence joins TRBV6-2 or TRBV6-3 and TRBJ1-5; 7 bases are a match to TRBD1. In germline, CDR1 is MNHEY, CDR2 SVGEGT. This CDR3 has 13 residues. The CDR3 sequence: CASGYPSQGTQHF. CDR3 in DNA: TGTGCCAGCGGTTACCCTTCACAGGGGACCCAGCATTTT.

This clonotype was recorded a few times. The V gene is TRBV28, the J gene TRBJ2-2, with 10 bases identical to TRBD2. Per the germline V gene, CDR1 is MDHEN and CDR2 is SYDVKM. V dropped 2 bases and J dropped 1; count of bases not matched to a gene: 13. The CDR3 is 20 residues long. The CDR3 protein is CASSLGPGTSESLNTGELFF. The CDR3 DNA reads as TGTGCCAGCAGTTTAGGACCCGGGACTAGCGAGAGCTTGAACACCGGGGAGCTGTTTTTT.

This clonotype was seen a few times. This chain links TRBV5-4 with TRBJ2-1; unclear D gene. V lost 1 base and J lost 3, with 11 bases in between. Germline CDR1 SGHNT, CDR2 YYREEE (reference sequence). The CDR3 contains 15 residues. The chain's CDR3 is CASSLRYAGYNEQFF. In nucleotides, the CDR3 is TGTGCCAGCAGCTTGAGGTATGCCGGCTACAATGAGCAGTTCTTC.

The CDR3 DNA is TGTGCCAGCAGCCAAGAGCGCGGGTTCGCAGATACGCAGTATTTT. Protein: CASSQERGFADTQYF. This rearrangement joins TRBV4-2 to TRBJ2-3, with D possibly TRBD2 on 5 matching bases. This CDR3 has 15 residues. Looked up from germline, CDR1 is LGHNA and CDR2 is YNFKEQ. The ends were cut back, 0 bases at V and 4 bases at J, with 11 bases in the middle.

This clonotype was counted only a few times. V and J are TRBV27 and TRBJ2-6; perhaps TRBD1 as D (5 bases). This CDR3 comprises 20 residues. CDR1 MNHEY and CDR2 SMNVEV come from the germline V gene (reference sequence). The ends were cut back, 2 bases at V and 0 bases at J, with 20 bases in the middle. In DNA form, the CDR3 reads TGTGCCAGCAGTTTAACGCCCGACAGCTCTATGCACTCTGGGGCCAACGTCCTGACTTTC. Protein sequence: CASSLTPDSSMHSGANVLTF.

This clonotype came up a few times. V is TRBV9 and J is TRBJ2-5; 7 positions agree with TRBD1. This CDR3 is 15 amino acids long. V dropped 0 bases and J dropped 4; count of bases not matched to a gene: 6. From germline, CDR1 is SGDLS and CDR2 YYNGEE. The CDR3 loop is CASSVAVAGGETQYF. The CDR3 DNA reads TGTGCCAGCAGCGTAGCTGTGGCAGGGGGAGAGACCCAGTACTTC.

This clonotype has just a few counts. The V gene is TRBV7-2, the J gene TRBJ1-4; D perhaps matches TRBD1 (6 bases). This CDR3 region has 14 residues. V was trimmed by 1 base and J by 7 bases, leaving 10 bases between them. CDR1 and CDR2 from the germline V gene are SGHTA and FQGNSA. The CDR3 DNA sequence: TGTGCCAGCAGCTTAGTACAGGGCGGTGAAAAACTGTTTTTT. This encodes CASSLVQGGEKLFF.

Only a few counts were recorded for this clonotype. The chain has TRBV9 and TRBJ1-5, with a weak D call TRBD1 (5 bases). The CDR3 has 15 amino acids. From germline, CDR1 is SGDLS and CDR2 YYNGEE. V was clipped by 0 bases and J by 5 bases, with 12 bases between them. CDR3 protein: CASSVGWQGHQPQHF. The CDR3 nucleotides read TGTGCCAGCAGCGTAGGGTGGCAGGGTCATCAGCCCCAGCATTTT.

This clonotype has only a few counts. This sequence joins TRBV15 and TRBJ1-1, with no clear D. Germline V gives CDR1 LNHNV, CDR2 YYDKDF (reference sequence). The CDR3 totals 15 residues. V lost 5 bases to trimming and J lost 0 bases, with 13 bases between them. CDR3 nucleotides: TGTGCCACCAGCGCTAAGGACGGATTGAACACTGAAGCTTTCTTT. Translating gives CATSAKDGLNTEAFF.

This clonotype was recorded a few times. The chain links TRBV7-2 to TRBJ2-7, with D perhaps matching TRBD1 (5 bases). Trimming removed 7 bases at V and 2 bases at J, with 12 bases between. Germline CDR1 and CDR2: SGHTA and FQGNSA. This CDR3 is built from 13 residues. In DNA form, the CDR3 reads TGTGCCAGCAACCTCAGGACACCCTACGAGCAGTACTTC. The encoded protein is CASNLRTPYEQYF. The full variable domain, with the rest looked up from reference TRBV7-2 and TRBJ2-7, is GAGVSQSPSNKVTEKGKDVELRCDPISGHTALYWYRQSLGQGLEFLIYFQGNSAPDKSGLPSDRFSAERTGGSVSTLTIQRTQQEDSAVYLCASNLRTPYEQYFGPGTRLTVT.

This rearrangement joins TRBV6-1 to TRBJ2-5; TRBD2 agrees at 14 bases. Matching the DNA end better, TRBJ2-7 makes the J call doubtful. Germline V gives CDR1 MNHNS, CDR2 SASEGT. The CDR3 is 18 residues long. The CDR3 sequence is CASSVGVPGLAGAYEQYF. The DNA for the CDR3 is TGTGCCAGCAGTGTGGGCGTTCCGGGACTAGCGGGGGCCTACGAGCAGTACTTC.

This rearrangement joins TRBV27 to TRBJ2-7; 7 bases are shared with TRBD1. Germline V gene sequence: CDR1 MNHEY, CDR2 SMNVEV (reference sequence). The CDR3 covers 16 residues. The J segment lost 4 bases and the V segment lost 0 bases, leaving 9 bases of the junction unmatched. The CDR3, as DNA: TGTGCCAGCAGTTTATCTGGCAGGGGGTTTCCGTACGAGCAGTACTTC. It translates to CASSLSGRGFPYEQYF.

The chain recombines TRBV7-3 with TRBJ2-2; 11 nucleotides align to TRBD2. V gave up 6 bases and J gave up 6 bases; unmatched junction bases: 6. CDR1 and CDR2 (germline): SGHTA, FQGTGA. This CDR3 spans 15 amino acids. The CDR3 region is CASRLAGEEAGELFF. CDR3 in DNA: TGTGCCAGCAGACTAGCGGGAGAGGAGGCCGGGGAGCTGTTTTTT.

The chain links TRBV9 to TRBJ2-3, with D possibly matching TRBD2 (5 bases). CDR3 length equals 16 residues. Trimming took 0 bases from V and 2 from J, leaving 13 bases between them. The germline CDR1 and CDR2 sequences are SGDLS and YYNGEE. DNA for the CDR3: TGTGCCAGCAGCGTAGGGGCGGGCGTGATCACAGATACGCAGTATTTT. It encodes CASSVGAGVITDTQYF.

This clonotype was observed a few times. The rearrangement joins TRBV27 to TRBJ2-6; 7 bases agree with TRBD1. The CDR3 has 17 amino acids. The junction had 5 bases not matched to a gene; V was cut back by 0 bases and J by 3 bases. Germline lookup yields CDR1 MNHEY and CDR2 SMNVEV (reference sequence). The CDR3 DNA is TGTGCCAGCAGTTTATCAGGGGGCAGGTATGGGGCCAACGTCCTGACTTTC. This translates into CASSLSGGRYGANVLTF. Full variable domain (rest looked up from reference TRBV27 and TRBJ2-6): EAQVTQNPRYLITVTGKKLTVTCSQNMNHEYMSWYRQDPGLGLRQIYYSMNVEVTDKGDVPEGYKVSRKEKRNFPLILESPSPNQTSLYFCASSLSGGRYGANVLTFGAGSRLTVL.

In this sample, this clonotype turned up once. The CDR3: CSAHKGPNTEAFF. The DNA for the CDR3 is TGCAGTGCCCACAAGGGACCGAACACTGAAGCTTTCTTT. V usage is TRBV20-1 and J usage is TRBJ1-1, with a tentative D call TRBD1 (5 bases). This CDR3 has 13 residues. Trimming took 6 bases from V and 1 from J, leaving 12 bases between them. CDR1 is DFQATT and CDR2 is SNEGSKA in the germline V gene (reference sequence).